This record looks at one TCR beta chain sequence and its context. Its antigen is not known. Deletions cut 5 bases from V and 8 bases from J, with 16 bases between. The CDR3 loop spans 15 amino acids. The V gene's germline CDR1 is MNHEY and CDR2 SVGAGI. The source of the sample is a study of cytomegalovirus exposure and HLA in healthy donors. Findings and limits, study-wide: Being productive about 90% or about 30% of the time was typical of most TCR beta V segments in an earlier analysis. Another analysis was done later, and it associated around 16,000 TCR beta sequences with HLA alleles at 0.05 false discovery rate. Researchers reportedly found TCR beta sequences accurately predicted most subjects' HLA-A and HLA-B alleles.

With 60 Vbeta and 13 Jbeta primers, the PCR was carried out. Profiling relied on immunoSEQ multiplex PCR, and the TCRdb table lists in-frame clones only, not all of them. The table for this sample gives some 84,000 clones. The chain employs TRBV6-5 and TRBJ1-6; TRBD1 is a possible D gene (5 bases). Sequenced material: PBMCs. The sequence was obtained from a man aged 45-65 years in good health and CMV-seronegative. CDR3 sequence (DNA): TGTGCCAGCAGTCCCTGGACATTTGGGGATTCACCCCTCCACTTT. This encodes CASSPWTFGDSPLHF.